This T cell receptor (beta chain) originates from a study of human thymus T cells. Sequenced by immunoSEQ multiplex PCR; TCRdb stores in-frame clones only, minus some. The sample has some 72,000 clones, around 96% seen once. Regarding this clone: As yet, its antigen is unknown.

This CDR3 spans 15 amino acids. Trimming cost V 5 bases and J 3 bases; bases outside gene matches: 8. The germline CDR1 and CDR2 sequences are SGHDN and FVKESK. Thymus pieces cut out during corrective heart surgery were the tissue that was used. General study findings and limits: Related research described thymic repertoires that were highly overlapping among unrelated individuals.

This sequence was found in a boy younger than two with a congenital heart defect but otherwise immunologically healthy. The sample comprised thymus tissue. This chain links TRBV14 with TRBJ2-7; 9 bases map to TRBD2. The CDR3 reads CASSRRLAVRYEQYF. CDR3 DNA: TGTGCCAGCAGCAGAAGACTAGCGGTCCGCTACGAGCAGTACTTC.